The next 9 T cell receptor beta chains were all read from a single sample in a study of blood T cell repertoires in COVID-19. TCRdb's table, derived via immunoSEQ multiplex PCR, lists solely in-frame clones and lacks some. The data contain roughly 73,000 clones, 88% of them singletons. The material sequenced was peripheral blood. Receptor source: a human donor in a cohort sampled during active COVID-19.

The genes are TRBV6-5 and TRBJ1-1; D is possibly TRBD1 (6 bases). V shed 7 bases and J shed 10 bases, with 16 bases lying between them. CDR1 and CDR2 from the germline V gene are MNHEY and SVGAGI. This CDR3 spans 12 amino acids. CDR3 nucleotides: TGTGCCAGCAACCAGGGGAGAATGGGAGCTTTCTTT. Encoded protein: CASNQGRMGAFF.

V gene TRBV7-9 combines with J gene TRBJ2-3; D unresolved. Trimming left V 5 bases short and J 0 bases short, with 6 bases between. CDR1 SEHNR and CDR2 FQNEAQ come from the germline V gene (reference sequence). The CDR3 is made up of 13 amino acids. This CDR3 reads CASSVPSTDTQYF. The CDR3, as DNA: TGTGCCAGCAGCGTCCCTAGCACAGATACGCAGTATTTT.

The chain joins TRBV10-2 to TRBJ1-6; TRBD1 matches at 8 bases. This CDR3 is built from 13 residues. Germline CDR1 WSHSY, CDR2 SAAADI. V lost 6 bases, J lost 9 bases, and 4 bases stayed unmatched. The CDR3 nucleotides are TGCGCCAGCAGGGACAGGGCTGGTTCACCCCTCCACTTT. Protein: CASRDRAGSPLHF.

The chain has TRBV7-2 and TRBJ1-1, with 7 bases fitting TRBD1. The CDR3 is 15 residues long. Germline CDR1 and CDR2: SGHTA and FQGNSA. With V trimmed by 0 bases and J by 3 bases, 4 bases remained unmatched. The CDR3 sequence is CASSLAGDSYTEAFF. In DNA form, the CDR3 reads TGTGCCAGCAGCTTAGCTGGGGACAGTTACACTGAAGCTTTCTTT.

This clone was observed a handful of times. V and J are TRBV4-2 and TRBJ2-1; the match to TRBD2 covers 9 bases. Trimming removed 0 bases from V and 2 bases from J; junction bases left unmatched: 5. Germline V gene sequence: CDR1 LGHNA, CDR2 YNFKEQ. This CDR3 comprises 17 residues. The CDR3 protein is CASSQDQASGTYNEQFF. CDR3 nucleotide sequence: TGTGCCAGCAGCCAAGATCAGGCTAGCGGGACCTACAATGAGCAGTTCTTC.

This clone was counted a single time. The rearrangement links TRBV3-1 (or the pseudogene TRBV3-2) to TRBJ2-3, with 9 bases identical to TRBD2. J lost 4 bases, V lost 0 bases, and 8 bases had no gene match. The germline V gene has CDR1 LGHDT and CDR2 YNNKEL (reference sequence). The CDR3 has 17 amino acids. CDR3 in amino acids: CASSQEISGSVADTQYF. DNA of the CDR3: TGTGCCAGCAGCCAAGAGATTAGCGGGAGTGTGGCAGATACGCAGTATTTT.

The chain employs TRBV7-2 and TRBJ2-7; 11 bases line up with TRBD2. Germline CDR1 SGHTA, CDR2 FQGNSA. The CDR3 runs 16 residues. V lost 3 bases, J lost 3 bases, and 7 bases stayed unmatched. CDR3 DNA: TGTGCCAGCAGCTTCCGACTAGCGGGAACCGGCTACGAGCAGTACGTC. Translating gives CASSFRLAGTGYEQYV.

The chain combines TRBV5-4 with TRBJ2-7; D is unclear. CDR1 and CDR2 (germline): SGHNT, YYREEE (reference sequence). The CDR3 has 15 residues. The V and J ends lost 0 bases and 2 bases respectively, with 12 bases between them. CDR3: CASSLGSAPPYEQYF. CDR3 coding DNA: TGTGCCAGCAGCTTGGGGTCAGCGCCGCCCTACGAGCAGTACTTC.

This clone was seen only once. V usage is TRBV7-9 and J usage is TRBJ2-2; D is possibly TRBD1 (6 bases). CDR3 length: 15 amino acids. V dropped 5 bases and J dropped 1 base, with 11 bases sitting between them. From germline, CDR1 is SEHNR and CDR2 FQNEAQ (reference sequence). This CDR3 reads CASSPGHMNTGELFF. The CDR3, as DNA: TGTGCCAGCAGCCCGGGACATATGAACACCGGGGAGCTGTTTTTT.